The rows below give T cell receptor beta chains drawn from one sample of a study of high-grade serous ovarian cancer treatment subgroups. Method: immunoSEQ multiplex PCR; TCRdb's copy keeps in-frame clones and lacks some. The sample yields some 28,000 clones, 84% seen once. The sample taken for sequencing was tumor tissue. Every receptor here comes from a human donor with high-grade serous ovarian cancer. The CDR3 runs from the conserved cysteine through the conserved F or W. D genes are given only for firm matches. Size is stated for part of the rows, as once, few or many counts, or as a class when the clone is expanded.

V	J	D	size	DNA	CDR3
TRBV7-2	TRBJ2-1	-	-	TGTGCCAGCAGCTTATCTAGAACAATGAGTGAGCAGTTCTTC	CASSLSRTMSEQFF
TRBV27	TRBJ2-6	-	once	TGTGCCAGCAGGCCACGTAGCCGGCAGGAAAGCTCTGGGGCCAACGTCCTGACTTTC	CASRPRSRQESSGANVLTF
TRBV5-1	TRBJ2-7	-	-	TGCGCCAGCAGCTTGGAGACGGACCCCTACGAGCAGTACTTC	CASSLETDPYEQYF
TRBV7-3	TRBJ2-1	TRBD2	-	TGTGCCAGCAGCTTACTAGCGGGGGACTACAATGAGCAGTTCTTC	CASSLLAGDYNEQFF
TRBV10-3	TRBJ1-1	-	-	TGTGCCATCAGTGGCCCCGCGAACGAAGCTTTCTTT	CAISGPANEAFF
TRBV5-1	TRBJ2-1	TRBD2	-	TGCGCCAGCAGCCCTCCTAGCGGGAGGGGCGACGATGAGCAGTTCTTC	CASSPPSGRGDDEQFF
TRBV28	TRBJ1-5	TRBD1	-	TGTGCCAGCAGTTTCCGGGACAGCGGACAGCCCCAGCATTTT	CASSFRDSGQPQHF
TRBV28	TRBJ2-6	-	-	TGTGCCAGCAGTCCCCTGGACAACTTCTCTGGGGCCAACGTCCTGACTTTC	CASSPLDNFSGANVLTF
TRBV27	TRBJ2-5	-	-	TGTGCCAGCAGTATAAAATCTGCACAAGAGACCCAGTACTTC	CASSIKSAQETQYF
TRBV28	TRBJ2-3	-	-	TGTGCCAGCAGTCAGGGGAAGTATACGCAGTATTTT	CASSQGKYTQYF
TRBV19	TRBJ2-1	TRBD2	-	TGTGCCAGTAGTGTGGGACTAGCCTCGTACAATGAGCAGTTCTTC	CASSVGLASYNEQFF
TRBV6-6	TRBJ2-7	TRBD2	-	TGTGCCAGCAGTTACCCCGGACTAGCGGACTCCTACGAGCAGTACTTC	CASSYPGLADSYEQYF
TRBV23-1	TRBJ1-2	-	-	TGCGCCAGCAAATTGGGGTCCGATGGCTACACCTTC	CASKLGSDGYTF
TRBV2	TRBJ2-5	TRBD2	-	TGTGCCAGCAGTGAGAGGCTAGCGGCAGAGACCCAGTACTTC	CASSERLAAETQYF
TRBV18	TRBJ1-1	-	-	TGTGCCAGCTCACCCGGGGGTACGAACACTGAAGCTTTCTTT	CASSPGGTNTEAFF
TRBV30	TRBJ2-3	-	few	TGTGCCTGGAGTGTAGGTGGGGGCTGGACCGATACGCAGTATTTT	CAWSVGGGWTDTQYF
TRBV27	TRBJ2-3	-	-	TGTGCCAGCAGTTTACAGGGCCGGGCAGATACGCAGTATTTT	CASSLQGRADTQYF
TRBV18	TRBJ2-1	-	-	TGTGCCAGCTCACCGCCGGTCGGCTCCTACAATGAGCAGTTCTTC	CASSPPVGSYNEQFF
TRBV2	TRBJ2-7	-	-	TGTGCCAGCAAAAACAGGGATTACGAGCAGTACTTC	CASKNRDYEQYF
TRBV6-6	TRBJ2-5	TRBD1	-	TGTGCCAGCAGTTCCGGGGACAGCTTAGAGACCCAGTACTTC	CASSSGDSLETQYF